The rows below give T cell receptor beta chains drawn from one sample of a study of immune heterogeneity within non-small cell lung tumors. TCRdb analysed the multiplex PCR reads with MiXCR anew, one entry per CDR3 protein. The table has a few thousand distinct CDR3 sequences, around 18% seen once. Sequencing used lung tumor tissue. All receptors come from a man aged 35 to 55 with non-small cell lung cancer. Each CDR3 is given with its conserved first and last residue. Fields, in order: J gene, D gene, clone size, V gene, CDR3 protein, CDR3 DNA. The D gene is left open where the match is weak. Clone size is stated in some rows and not others, as once, few, many or a class when expanded.

j_call: TRBJ1-5; d_call: .; clone_size: medium-sized; v_call: TRBV9; cdr3_aa: CASSVAGQGQPQHF; cdr3_nt: TGTGCCAGCAGCGTAGCTGGGCAGGGTCAGCCCCAGCATTTT
j_call: TRBJ2-5; d_call: .; clone_size: many; v_call: TRBV28; cdr3_aa: CASSLSRVRETQYF; cdr3_nt: TGTGCCAGCAGTTTAAGCAGGGTGCGGGAGACCCAGTACTTC
j_call: TRBJ1-3; d_call: TRBD1; clone_size: medium-sized; v_call: TRBV12-3/TRBV12-4; cdr3_aa: CASSIRGQNTIYF; cdr3_nt: TGTGCCAGCAGTATCAGGGGGCAAAACACCATATATTTT
j_call: TRBJ2-3; d_call: .; clone_size: .; v_call: TRBV3-1; cdr3_aa: CASSQEGWLVGLATRTDTQYF; cdr3_nt: TGTGCCAGCAGCCAAGAAGGATGGTTAGTTGGTTTGGCGACGCGCACAGATACGCAGTATTTT
j_call: TRBJ2-6; d_call: .; clone_size: many; v_call: TRBV20-1; cdr3_aa: CSARVTDSGANVLTF; cdr3_nt: TGCAGTGCTAGGGTGACTGACTCTGGGGCCAACGTCCTGACTTTC
j_call: TRBJ1-2; d_call: .; clone_size: medium-sized; v_call: TRBV12-3/TRBV12-4; cdr3_aa: CASSPGTVSYGYTF; cdr3_nt: TGTGCCAGCAGCCCTGGGACGGTCAGCTATGGCTACACCTTC
j_call: TRBJ2-2; d_call: .; clone_size: medium-sized; v_call: TRBV18; cdr3_aa: CASSPFSDTGELFF; cdr3_nt: TGTGCCAGCTCACCATTTTCCGACACCGGGGAGCTGTTTTTT
j_call: TRBJ2-1; d_call: .; clone_size: few; v_call: TRBV7-7; cdr3_aa: CASSLGARNEQFF; cdr3_nt: TGTGCTAGCAGCTTAGGGGCCAGGAATGAGCAGTTCTTC
j_call: TRBJ2-7; d_call: .; clone_size: medium-sized; v_call: TRBV20-1; cdr3_aa: CSARPYYEQYF; cdr3_nt: TGCAGTGCTAGACCTTACTACGAGCAGTACTTC
j_call: TRBJ1-6; d_call: .; clone_size: medium-sized; v_call: TRBV20-1; cdr3_aa: CSTTTAGLGNSPLHF; cdr3_nt: TGCAGTACTACGACAGCTGGATTAGGGAATTCACCCCTCCACTTT
j_call: TRBJ2-1; d_call: .; clone_size: few; v_call: TRBV7-9; cdr3_aa: CASSHGIAGGHEQSF; cdr3_nt: TGTGCCAGCAGCCACGGGATAGCTGGAGGCCATGAGCAGTCCTTC
j_call: TRBJ1-1; d_call: TRBD1; clone_size: medium-sized; v_call: TRBV28; cdr3_aa: CATWDRGTEAFF; cdr3_nt: TGTGCCACATGGGACAGAGGGACTGAAGCTTTCTTT
j_call: TRBJ2-3; d_call: TRBD2; clone_size: medium-sized; v_call: TRBV24-1; cdr3_aa: CATSDLGLAGTQYF; cdr3_nt: TGTGCCACCAGTGATTTGGGACTAGCGGGGACGCAGTATTTT
j_call: TRBJ1-6; d_call: .; clone_size: large; v_call: TRBV7-3; cdr3_aa: CASSLEINSPLHF; cdr3_nt: TGTGCCAGCAGCTTAGAAATCAATTCACCCCTCCACTTT
j_call: TRBJ2-7; d_call: .; clone_size: medium-sized; v_call: TRBV4-1; cdr3_aa: CASSHLETYEQYF; cdr3_nt: TGCGCCAGCAGCCACCTCGAGACCTACGAGCAGTACTTC